This T cell receptor (beta chain) was obtained from a study of cytomegalovirus exposure and HLA in healthy donors. On the study more broadly: Caucasian-associated ancestry cluster membership applied to about 80% of several hundred genotyped donors. Study results and limitations: Donor immune exposure was known only as CMV serostatus. Altogether, 170 or so TCR beta chains were recorded as cytomegalovirus-associated.

To note about this clone: Its antigen is still unknown.

Healthy donors of bone marrow made up the group. Both 60 Vbeta primers and 13 Jbeta primers went into the PCR. TCRdb keeps only in-frame clones here, not all; method: immunoSEQ multiplex PCR. Of about 90,000 clones listed, over 65% were seen once; the top ten hold about 4.5%. Germline assignment: CDR1 MDHEN and CDR2 SYDVKM. With 5 bases removed from V and 5 bases from J, the gap between germline ends came to 21 bases. This CDR3 has 16 residues. Input material: PBMCs. The chain has TRBV28 and TRBJ2-5, with D possibly TRBD1 on 8 matching bases. The receptor comes from a woman between 35 and 50 years old in good health and CMV-seropositive. In DNA form, the CDR3 reads TGTGCCAGCAGTGCCTACAGGGGGGGACGGGGCGAGACCCAGTACTTC. Its protein is CASSAYRGGRGETQYF.